This TCR beta chain was identified in a study of vaccination effects on CD4 cells after COVID-19 (dated by TCRdb to between 2021 and 2022). Context from the whole study: In the ViraFEST assay, PBMC were stimulated with viral peptide pools, and TCR sequencing was then used to find antigen-specific CD4+ T cell clonotypes based on their expansion. After vaccination, three convalescent patients were sampled at an early time point (day +14) and at a late time point (day +241, +227 and +161, respectively). Across the study, the median time from the second dose to post-vaccine sampling was 72 days (range 14 to 241). Approximately 2.1 million PBMC per well were cultured in IMDM with about 4.6% human AB serum, 10 IU/ml IL-2 and gentamicin, plus 10 ug/ml peptides. The study compared SARS-CoV-2 spike-specific CD4+ TCR repertoires before and after mRNA vaccination in COVID-19 convalescent patients and infection-naive vaccine recipients. The full study included around ten COVID-19 convalescent patients and a few SARS-CoV-2-naive healthy vaccine recipients. Cultures from other donors in the study were sequenced with the Oncomine TCR Beta short-read assay on an Illumina iSeq 100. What the study reported, not specific to this receptor: Only a small number of convalescent patients were included, and no early post-infection timepoints were available, which limited the study. Among convalescent patients, the spike-reactive repertoire after vaccination was made up mainly of new vaccine-induced clones that were largely distinct from the clones induced by infection. Marked clonal contraction was observed in both infection-induced and vaccine-induced clones at late post-vaccination timepoints, consistent with waning T cell responses.

The CDR3 has 14 amino acids, counting the end cysteine and phenylalanine. Only the CDR3 part of the read is kept: 42 bases, read in frame from the first base. Trimming at the junction amounts to 5 bases on V and 0 bases on J, and the germline ends lie 10 bases apart. Based on the germline V gene, the CDR1 and CDR2 sequences are SGHTA and FQGTGA. To prepare the library, the immunoSEQ multiplex PCR assay was applied. TCR beta CDR3 sequencing was performed on DNA from the cultured, isolated CD4+ T cells. Per the original workflow: Non-productive TCR sequences were discarded, and reads were trimmed to the CDR3 region, with only CDR3s of 7 or more amino acids retained. The MANAFEST web app was used to identify antigen-specific clonotypes by comparing expansion in peptide wells with expansion in reference cultures. For clones to be considered positive, expansion at FDR<0.05 versus reference and all other wells, an odds ratio above 5, and a frequency above 0.1% in two replicate wells were required. A clonotype was called cross-reactive if it was significantly expanded both in SARS-CoV-2 spike wells and in at least one common cold coronavirus spike condition. Using the stringdist R package, CDR3 similarity was measured by Levenshtein distance, and unrooted trees were constructed with ape in R 3.6.1. TCRdb stores this immuneACCESS table with in-frame sequences only. Part of the clones is absent; in the studies checked, under half of the shortfall reflects unresolved V genes, and no reason is known for the rest. V and J calls and clone size follow that table, whereas D and trimming were derived from the DNA. The sample table records nearly 50,000 clones; over 60% of these occur just once. The ten largest clonotypes hold about 4.9% of the sample.

The table lists this clone with a count of one. The target of this receptor is not known. It has no much larger one-base neighbor in the sample; base qualities were not kept. After around 10 days of culture, CD4+ T cells were isolated with the EasySep CD4+ T cell isolation kit. PCR-confirmed SARS-CoV-2 infection had occurred in convalescent patients between March and December 2020, before the Alpha, Beta and Delta variants emerged in the United States. Participants received two doses of either the BNT162b2 or the mRNA-1273 mRNA SARS-CoV-2 vaccine. On days 3 and 7, half of the culture medium was replaced with fresh IL-2-containing medium. Unless otherwise noted, each peptide stimulation condition was cultured in triplicate wells. PBMC were separated from whole blood using Ficoll-Paque Plus gradient centrifugation and were then either cryopreserved at -140C or used fresh. The QIAamp micro DNA kit was used to extract genomic DNA from the cultured CD4+ T cells.

The chain is made from TRBV7-3 and TRBJ2-5; TRBD2 is a weak D gene call, 6 bases matching. The sample in question was CD4+ T cells from PBMCs cultured without peptide, obtained after COVID-19 vaccination. This TCR was recovered from a human donor who had a prior SARS-CoV-2 infection. The DNA sequence follows: TGTGCCAGCAGCCGGGACTCCTACCAAGAGACCCAGTACTTC. This gives the protein CASSRDSYQETQYF.